The present TCR beta chain was sequenced within a study of blood T cell repertoires in COVID-19. Study context: From the United States, Italy and Spain came samples of acute and convalescent COVID-19.

Trimming removed 6 bases from V and 4 bases from J; junction bases left unmatched: 9. This CDR3 has 15 amino acids. Germline-derived CDR1 and CDR2 are MDHEN and SYDVKM. In the original processing: Amplification of reference gene primers provided the estimated nucleated cell counts. This table comes from immunoSEQ multiplex PCR, and its TCRdb copy is limited to in-frame clones, with some not included. From that table come the V and J calls and clone size; the DNA was used to work out D and trimming. The sample consists of fewer than 350,000 clones, around 86% of them appearing once. The sequenced sample was peripheral blood. The sequence derives from a woman aged 25-40 years who had recovered from COVID-19. The V gene is TRBV28, the J gene TRBJ1-3; 7 bases map to TRBD1. The CDR3 sequence is CASRDRASGGNTIYF. The CDR3 DNA reads TGTGCCAGCAGAGACAGGGCCTCGGGAGGAAACACCATATATTTT.